This TCR beta chain was recovered during a study of cytomegalovirus exposure and HLA in healthy donors. The CDR3 loop spans 17 amino acids. V was pared by 0 bases and J by 9 bases, with 18 bases between. CDR1 is LGHNA, CDR2 YSLEER, per germline. Use of 60 Vbeta and 13 Jbeta primers characterized the PCR. Using immunoSEQ multiplex PCR, the repertoire was profiled, and TCRdb retains in-frame clones only, with some absent. The table includes about 120,000 clones, 65% to 90% detected once. This clonotype was obtained from a man aged 25-45 years in good health and CMV-seronegative. The specimen was PBMCs. The chain recombines TRBV4-3 with TRBJ1-6; maybe TRBD1 (5 bases). CDR3 sequence reads: CASSQEVTGEFTSPLHF. CDR3 in DNA: TGCGCCAGCAGCCAAGAAGTAACGGGGGAATTTACTTCACCCCTCCACTTT.